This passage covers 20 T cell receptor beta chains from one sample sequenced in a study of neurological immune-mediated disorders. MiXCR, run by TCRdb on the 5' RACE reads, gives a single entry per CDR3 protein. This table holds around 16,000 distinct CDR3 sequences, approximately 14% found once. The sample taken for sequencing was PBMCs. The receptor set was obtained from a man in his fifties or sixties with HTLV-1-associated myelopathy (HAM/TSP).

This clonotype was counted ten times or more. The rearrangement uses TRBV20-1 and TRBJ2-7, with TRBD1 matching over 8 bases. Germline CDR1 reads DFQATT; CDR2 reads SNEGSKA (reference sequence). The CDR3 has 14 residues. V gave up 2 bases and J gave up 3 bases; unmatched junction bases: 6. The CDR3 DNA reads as TGCAGTGCTAGATACCCCGGGACAGGCTACGAGCAGTACTTC. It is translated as CSARYPGTGYEQYF.

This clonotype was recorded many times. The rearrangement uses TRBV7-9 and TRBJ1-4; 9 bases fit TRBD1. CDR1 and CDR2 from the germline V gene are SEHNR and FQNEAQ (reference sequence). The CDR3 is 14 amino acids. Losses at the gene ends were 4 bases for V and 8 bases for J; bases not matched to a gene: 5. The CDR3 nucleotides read TGTGCCAGCAGCTCACAGGGGGCCGGGGAAAAACTGTTTTTT. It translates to CASSSQGAGEKLFF.

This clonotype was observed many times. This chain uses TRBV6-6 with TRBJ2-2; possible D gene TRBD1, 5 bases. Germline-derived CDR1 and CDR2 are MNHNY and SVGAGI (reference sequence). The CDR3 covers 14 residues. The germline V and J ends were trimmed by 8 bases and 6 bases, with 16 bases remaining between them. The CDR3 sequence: CASVQGSPAGELFF. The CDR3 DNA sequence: TGTGCCAGCGTCCAGGGATCACCCGCCGGGGAGCTGTTTTTT.

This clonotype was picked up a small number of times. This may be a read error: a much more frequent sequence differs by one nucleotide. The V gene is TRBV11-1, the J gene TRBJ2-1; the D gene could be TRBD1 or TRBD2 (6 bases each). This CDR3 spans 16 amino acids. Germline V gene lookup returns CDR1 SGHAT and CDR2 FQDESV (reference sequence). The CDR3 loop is CASRGTHGSSYYEQFF. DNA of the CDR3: TGTGCCAGCAGGGGGACACACGGGAGCTCCTACTATGAGCAGTTCTTC.

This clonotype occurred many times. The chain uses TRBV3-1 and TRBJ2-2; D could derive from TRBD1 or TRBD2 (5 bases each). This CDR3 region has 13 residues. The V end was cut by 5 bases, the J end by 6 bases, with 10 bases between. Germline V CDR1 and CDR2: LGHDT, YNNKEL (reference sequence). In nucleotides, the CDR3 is TGTGCCAGCAGCAATTGGGGGTCCGGGGAGCTGTTTTTT. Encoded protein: CASSNWGSGELFF.

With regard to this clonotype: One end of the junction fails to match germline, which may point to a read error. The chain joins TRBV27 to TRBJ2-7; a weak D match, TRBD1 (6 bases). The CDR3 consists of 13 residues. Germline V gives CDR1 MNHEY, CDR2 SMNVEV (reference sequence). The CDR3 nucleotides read TGTTCCTCTTCACAGGGCCTCGGGTACGAGCTGTACTTC. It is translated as CSSSQGLGYELYF.

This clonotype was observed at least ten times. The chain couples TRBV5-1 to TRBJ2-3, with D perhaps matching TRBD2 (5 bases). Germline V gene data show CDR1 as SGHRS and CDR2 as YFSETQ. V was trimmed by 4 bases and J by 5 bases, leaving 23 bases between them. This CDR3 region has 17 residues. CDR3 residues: CASSDLGSGSEVDTQYF. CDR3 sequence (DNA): TGCGCCAGCAGCGATCTTGGTTCGGGGTCGGAAGTAGATACGCAGTATTTT.

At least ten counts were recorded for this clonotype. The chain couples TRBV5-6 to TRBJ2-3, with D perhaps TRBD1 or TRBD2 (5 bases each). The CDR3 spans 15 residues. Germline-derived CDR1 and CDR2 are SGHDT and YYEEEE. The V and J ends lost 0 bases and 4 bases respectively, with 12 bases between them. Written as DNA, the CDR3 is TGTGCCAGCAGCTTGGCTTGGGGGACGCCAGATACGCAGTATTTT. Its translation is CASSLAWGTPDTQYF.

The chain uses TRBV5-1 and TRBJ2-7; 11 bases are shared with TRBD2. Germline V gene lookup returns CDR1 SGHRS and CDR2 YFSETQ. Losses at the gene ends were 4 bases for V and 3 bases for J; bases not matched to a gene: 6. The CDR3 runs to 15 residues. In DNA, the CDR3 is TGCGCCAGCAGCCCGCCTACTAGCGGGAGCTACGAGCAGTACTTC. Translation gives CASSPPTSGSYEQYF.

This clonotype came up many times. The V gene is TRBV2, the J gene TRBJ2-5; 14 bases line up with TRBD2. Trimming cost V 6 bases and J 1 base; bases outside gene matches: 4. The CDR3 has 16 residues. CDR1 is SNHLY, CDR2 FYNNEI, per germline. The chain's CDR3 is CASRLGTSGGQETQYF. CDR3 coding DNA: TGTGCCAGCAGACTCGGGACTAGCGGGGGCCAAGAGACCCAGTACTTC.

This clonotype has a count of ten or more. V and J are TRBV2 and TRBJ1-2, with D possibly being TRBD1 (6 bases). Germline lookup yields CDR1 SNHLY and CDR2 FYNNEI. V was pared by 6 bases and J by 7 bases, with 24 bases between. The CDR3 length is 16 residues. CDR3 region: CASRAGQTQIRGGYTF. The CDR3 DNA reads TGTGCCAGCAGGGCCGGACAGACCCAAATCCGTGGTGGCTACACCTTC.

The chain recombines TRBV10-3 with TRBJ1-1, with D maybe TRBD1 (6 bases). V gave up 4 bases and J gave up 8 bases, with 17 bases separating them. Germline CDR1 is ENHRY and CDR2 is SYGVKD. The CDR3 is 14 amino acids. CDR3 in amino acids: CAISGARGGQEAFF. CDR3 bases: TGTGCCATCAGTGGGGCGAGGGGAGGACAGGAAGCTTTCTTT.

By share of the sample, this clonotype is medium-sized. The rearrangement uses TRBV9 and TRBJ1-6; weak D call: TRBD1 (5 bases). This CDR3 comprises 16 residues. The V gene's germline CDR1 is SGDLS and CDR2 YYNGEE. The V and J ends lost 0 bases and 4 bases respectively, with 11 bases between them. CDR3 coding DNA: TGTGCCAGCAGCGTAGAGGGGACGGGGTATAATTCACCCCTCCACTTT. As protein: CASSVEGTGYNSPLHF. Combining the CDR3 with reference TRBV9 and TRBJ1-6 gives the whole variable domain DSGVTQTPKHLITATGQRVTLRCSPRSGDLSVYWYQQSLDQGLQFLIQYYNGEERAKGNILERFSAQQFPDLHSELNLSSLELGDSALYFCASSVEGTGYNSPLHFGNGTRLTVT.

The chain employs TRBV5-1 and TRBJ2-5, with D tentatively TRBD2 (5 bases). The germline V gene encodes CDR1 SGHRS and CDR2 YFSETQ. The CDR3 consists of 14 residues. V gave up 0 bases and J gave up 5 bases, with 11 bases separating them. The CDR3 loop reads CASSLVTSEETQYF. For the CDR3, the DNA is TGCGCCAGCAGCTTGGTTACTAGTGAGGAGACCCAGTACTTC. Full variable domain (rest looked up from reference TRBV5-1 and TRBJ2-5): KAGVTQTPRYLIKTRGQQVTLSCSPISGHRSVSWYQQTPGQGLQFLFEYFSETQRNKGNFPGRFSGRQFSNSRSEMNVSTLELGDSALYLCASSLVTSEETQYFGPGTRLLVL.

The CDR3 reads CASSHGNGLENYEQYF. The CDR3 coding sequence is TGTGCCAGCAGCCATGGGAATGGACTGGAAAACTACGAGCAGTACTTC. The chain links TRBV7-9 to TRBJ2-7, with D perhaps TRBD2 (5 bases). The CDR3 runs 16 residues. CDR1 is SEHNR, CDR2 FQNEAQ, per germline (reference sequence). With 5 bases removed from V and 3 bases from J, the gap between germline ends came to 20 bases. Variable domain in full (rest from reference TRBV7-9 and TRBJ2-7): DTGVSQNPRHKITKRGQNVTFRCDPISEHNRLYWYRQTLGQGPEFLTYFQNEAQLEKSRLLSDRFSAERPKGSFSTLEIQRTEQGDSAMYLCASSHGNGLENYEQYFGPGTRLTVT.

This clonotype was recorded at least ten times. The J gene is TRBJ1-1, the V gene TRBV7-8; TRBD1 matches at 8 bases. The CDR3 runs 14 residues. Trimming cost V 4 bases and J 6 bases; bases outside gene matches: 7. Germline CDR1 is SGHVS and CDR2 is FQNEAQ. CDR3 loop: CASSSRQGTPEAFF. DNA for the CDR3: TGTGCCAGCAGCTCTCGACAGGGGACCCCTGAAGCTTTCTTT.

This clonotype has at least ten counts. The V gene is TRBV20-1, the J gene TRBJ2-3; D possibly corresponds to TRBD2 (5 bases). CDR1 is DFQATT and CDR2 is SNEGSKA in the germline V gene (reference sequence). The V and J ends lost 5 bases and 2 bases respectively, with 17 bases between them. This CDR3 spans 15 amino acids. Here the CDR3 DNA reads TGCAGTGCTCCCCCTCATCGGGATCCCACAGATACGCAGTATTTT. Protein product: CSAPPHRDPTDTQYF.

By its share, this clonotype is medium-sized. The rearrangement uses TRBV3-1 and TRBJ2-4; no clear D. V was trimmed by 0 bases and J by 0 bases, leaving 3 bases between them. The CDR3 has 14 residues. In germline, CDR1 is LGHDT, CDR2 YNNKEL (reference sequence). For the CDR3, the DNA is TGTGCCAGCAGCCAAGATCTAGCCAAAAACATTCAGTACTTC. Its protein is CASSQDLAKNIQYF.

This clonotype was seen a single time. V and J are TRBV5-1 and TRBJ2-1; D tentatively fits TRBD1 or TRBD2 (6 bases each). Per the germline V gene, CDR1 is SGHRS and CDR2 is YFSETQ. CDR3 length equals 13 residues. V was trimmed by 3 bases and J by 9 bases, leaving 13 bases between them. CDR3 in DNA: TGCGCCAGCAGCTCGGGGGCTACCCGTGAGCAGTTCTTC. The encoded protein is CASSSGATREQFF.

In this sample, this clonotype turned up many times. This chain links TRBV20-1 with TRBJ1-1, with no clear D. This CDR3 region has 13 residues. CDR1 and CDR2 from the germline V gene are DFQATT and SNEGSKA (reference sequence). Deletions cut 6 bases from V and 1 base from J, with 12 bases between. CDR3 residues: CSADGFRNTEAFF. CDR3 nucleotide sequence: TGCAGTGCGGACGGATTCCGGAACACTGAAGCTTTCTTT.